What follows describes a single T cell receptor beta chain. Its specific antigen is unknown. It has no much larger one-base neighbor in the sample; base qualities were not kept. The data are from a study of cytomegalovirus exposure and HLA in healthy donors (dated by TCRdb to 2016 to 2017). In the study overall: In an earlier analysis of approximately 500 of the donors, approximately 260 Gb of sequence data and 117 million unique TCR beta sequences from some 170 million T cells were reported. Roughly 300 gigabases of sequencing data and approximately 93 million unique TCR sequences were included in an early release covering about 700 HLA-typed donors. Among the approximately 430 genotyped donors, about 85% belonged to the genetic ancestry cluster associated with self-reported Caucasian donors. The study was designed to test whether signatures of past pathogen exposure could be identified by cataloging public T cell receptors. The T cell repertoires of under 700 subjects were profiled by immunosequencing and related to cytomegalovirus serostatus. Besides the first cohort of roughly 640 subjects, a separate validation cohort made up of 120 different subjects was used. The study combined high-throughput TCR immunosequencing, statistical association of individual TCRs with disease status, and machine learning to predict cytomegalovirus infection status. A later analysis re-analyzed previously published TCR beta repertoires from 666 donors and added high-resolution HLA genotyping to study TCR occurrence patterns. Rather than drawing on any new phenotypic data, the later analysis identified candidate immune exposures from TCR beta sequences and the way those sequences occurred across donors. In an earlier analysis of over 550 of the donors, high-throughput TCR beta sequencing was used to judge whether each TCR beta V gene segment behaved as functional or pseudogenic. Donor age, sex, ethnicity and CMV serostatus were collected together with the repertoire data. A later genetic analysis took genome-wide SNP genotypes for 398 of the 666 donors and used that subset as a discovery cohort. Every discovery cohort repertoire had been produced on one sequencing platform. HLA typing included class I and class II loci at four-digit resolution. Typing coverage varied by locus: about 620-630 donors for A, B, C, DRB1 and DQB1; more than 500 for DQA1; more than 600 for DPA1; roughly 450 for DPB1. Roughly 5 DR-DQ haplotypes were handled as single units for association and clustering, since linkage in the cohort was strong. Among some 410 genotyped donors of the cohort, an average of around 240,000 unique TCR beta nucleotide sequences were sequenced per donor, 15% to 20% of them non-productive.

On the study overall, not on this receptor specifically: In both the original and validation cohorts, the classifier was reported to diagnose cytomegalovirus status with high specificity and sensitivity. Across donors, most TCR sequences were observed very rarely, whereas some public TCRs were present in many individuals. A further reported finding was that TCR beta sequences accurately predicted the HLA-A and HLA-B alleles for most subjects in the first cohort. Some IMGT-functional V segments, including TRBV6-2 and TRBV6-3, could not be told apart with the 87-base-pair reads, so those segments were excluded. Because HLA typing was missing for some donors at each locus, association tests included only the typed subset. A cluster of highly shared sequence variants was judged likely to represent a technical artifact of the sequencing pipeline. In vitro tests confirmed that a few of the cytomegalovirus-associated TCR beta chains recognize cytomegalovirus antigens. It was suggested by the authors that the approach could potentially be generalized to other disease states and immunological phenotypes. The cohort was sequenced for TCR beta chains only, and without alpha or paired-chain data the features that could be detected were limited. According to a later analysis, most CMV-associated TCR beta chains appeared to be HLA-restricted, and the HLA associations seemed to be driven largely by CMV exposure. Correlated functional status among segregating V segments might be attributable to linkage disequilibrium, but an unknown experimental factor could not be ruled out. Presence/absence analyses assumed roughly uniform sequencing depth across donors, an assumption that may not hold. A total of fewer than 200 TCR beta chains were listed by the study as associated with cytomegalovirus. In a later genetic analysis, fewer N-insertions in productive TCRs were reported among donors in an Asian-associated ancestry cluster than the roughly 700-donor mean. In a later analysis, TCR association rates were found to vary across HLA loci, with the most associated TCRs seen for DRB1 alleles and the fewest for HLA-C alleles. When HLA alleles, especially DR and DQ, strongly co-occurred, TCR associations were difficult to assign to individual alleles. The only immune exposure information available for the cohort was CMV serostatus. In an earlier analysis of approximately 590 of the donors, most TCR beta V segments were observed in productive rearrangements about 87% or about 30% of the time, broadly matching IMGT annotations. Compared with equally common non-associated chains, HLA-associated TCR beta chains in a later analysis were more clonally expanded and had lower generation probabilities. Because counts were too low, about 15 rarely observed V segments, including chromosome 9 orphons, were left out of the earlier analysis of some 600 of the donors. Several of the top co-occurrence clusters appeared to be linked to parvovirus B19, influenza, CMV and Epstein-Barr virus, according to a later analysis. In a later genetic analysis, a missense DCLRE1C variant was associated with V-gene and J-gene trimming of TCR beta chains, and the association was replicated in an independent cohort. In a later analysis, 15,000 to 20,000 TCR beta sequences were associated with specific HLA alleles at a false discovery rate of 0.05.

The library was produced with the immunoSEQ multiplex PCR assay. For the multiplex PCR, a mixture combining 60 forward primers for TCR Vbeta segments and 13 reverse primers for TCR Jbeta segments was used. The CDR3 region of rearranged TCR beta genes was amplified from genomic DNA with a multiplex PCR assay. On the Illumina HiSeq System, the amplified TCR beta libraries were sequenced as 87-base-pair reads. As for how the authors treated the data: A later analysis counted tens of millions of unique TCR beta chains across the 690 or so repertoires, and 9 million to 14 million of these chains were shared by at least two donors. Raw reads were error-corrected and collapsed into unique sequences by a nearest-neighbor algorithm in which closely related sequences were merged to remove PCR and sequencing errors. Alignment of CDR3 sequences to IMGT reference sequences was used to assign V, D and J gene segments. For a sequence to be retained, at least a six-nucleotide match to both a V gene segment and a J gene segment was required. A rearrangement counted as productive if the CDR3 had no stop codons and remained in frame with V and J, and every other rearrangement counted as non-productive. Following IMGT convention, CDR3 was defined as the stretch from the second conserved V-encoded cysteine up to the conserved J-encoded phenylalanine. The earlier analysis of 587 of the donors excluded sequences that lacked an unambiguous match to a single V gene segment. In an earlier analysis of about 590 of the donors, a V segment was called functional when productive rearrangements were above 56.7%, and segregating when the standard deviation between donors exceeded 5%. To diagnose cytomegalovirus status from the catalog of TCR beta chain sequences, a statistical classification framework was built. In a later analysis, V and J genes were assigned by comparing TCR nucleotide sequences against IMGT/GENE-DB human TR gene sequences. Using the TCRdist pipeline, a later analysis assigned CDR3 sequences along with most-parsimonious VDJ recombination scenarios. In a later analysis, every TCR beta chain was defined by the combination of its CDR3 amino acid sequence and its V-gene family, and reads without a unique V-gene family were dropped. A later analysis removed roughly 590 highly shared, low-generation-probability nucleotide sequences to deal with suspected cross-contamination and a sequencing artifact. For each public chain, a later analysis derived a clonal expansion index from normalized ranks of inferred template counts within each repertoire. Generation probabilities in a later analysis came from a VDJ recombination model fitted to out-of-frame rearrangements, and those results were checked against IGoR. Hypergeometric tests were used in a later analysis to score TCR-TCR, TCR-HLA and TCR-CMV co-occurrence, with a repertoire-size bias correction applied to the TCR pairs. A later analysis estimated false discovery rates by permuting HLA or CMV assignments 20 times. A later analysis grouped co-occurring TCRs with DBSCAN, adding TCRdist sequence similarity when clustering within HLA-allele-positive subsets. Co-occurrence clustering excluded repertoires with fewer than 30,000 or more than 120,000 public chains, plus five with anomalous nucleotide sharing. Held by TCRdb, this immuneACCESS table contains in-frame sequences only and omits some clones. Under half of the omission traces to an unresolved V gene where checked; the cause of the rest is unknown. V and J calls and clone size are those listed in that table; D and trimming were worked out from the DNA. This sample has 65,000 or so clones in its table, and approximately 60% of those were observed once. Around 2.8% of the sample is held by the ten biggest clonotypes.

The cohort was made up of roughly 670 healthy bone marrow donors. At the time of sampling, every cohort member was nominally healthy, though immune exposures that went unrecorded were likely present. The donor tested CMV seronegative and was one of the 352 seronegative cohort members. A peripheral blood sample was collected from each donor, and TCR beta sequencing was performed on peripheral blood mononuclear cells. The Qiagen DNeasy Blood Extraction Kit was used to extract genomic DNA from the blood cell samples. Looking up the germline V gene yields CDR1 SGHTA and CDR2 FQGNSA. Relative to germline, V is 5 bases shorter and J is 2 bases shorter, with 21 bases between their ends. The CDR3 runs 17 amino acids, cysteine and phenylalanine included. Solely the CDR3 DNA is kept, with 51 bases framed from the first base.

The source is a man aged 25 to 45 in good health and CMV-seronegative. The rearranged chain carries TRBV7-2 and TRBJ1-2; a tentative D match to TRBD1 spans 6 bases. The sample consisted of PBMCs. The CDR3 corresponds to CASSLRGGGSQNYGYTF. The DNA sequence is TGTGCCAGCAGCCTCAGAGGGGGGGGATCGCAGAACTATGGCTACACCTTC.